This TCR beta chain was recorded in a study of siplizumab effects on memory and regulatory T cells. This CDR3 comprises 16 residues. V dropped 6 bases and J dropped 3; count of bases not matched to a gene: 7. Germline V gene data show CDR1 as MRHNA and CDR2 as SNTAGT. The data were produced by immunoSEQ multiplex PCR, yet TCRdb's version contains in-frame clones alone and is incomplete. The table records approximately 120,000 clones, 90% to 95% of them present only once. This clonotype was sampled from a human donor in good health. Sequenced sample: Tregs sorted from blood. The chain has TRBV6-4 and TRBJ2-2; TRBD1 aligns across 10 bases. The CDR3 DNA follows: TGTGCCAGCAGAAAGACAGGGGGCTGGGACACCGGGGAGCTGTTTTTT. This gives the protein CASRKTGGWDTGELFF.